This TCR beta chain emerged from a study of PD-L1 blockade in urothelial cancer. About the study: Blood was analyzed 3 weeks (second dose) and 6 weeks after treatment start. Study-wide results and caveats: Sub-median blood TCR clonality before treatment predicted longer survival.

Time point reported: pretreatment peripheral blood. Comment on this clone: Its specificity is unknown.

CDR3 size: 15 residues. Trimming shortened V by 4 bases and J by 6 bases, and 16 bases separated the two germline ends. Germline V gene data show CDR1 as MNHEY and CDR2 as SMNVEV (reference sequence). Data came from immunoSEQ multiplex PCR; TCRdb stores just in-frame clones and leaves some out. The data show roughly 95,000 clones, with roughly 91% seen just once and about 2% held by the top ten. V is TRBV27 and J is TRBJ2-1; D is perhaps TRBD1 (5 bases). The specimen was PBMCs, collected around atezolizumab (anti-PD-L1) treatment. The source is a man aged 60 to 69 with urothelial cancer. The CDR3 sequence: CASSSPGSQGNEQFF. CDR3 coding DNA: TGTGCCAGCAGTTCCCCTGGCTCGCAGGGCAATGAGCAGTTCTTC.